These T cell receptor beta chains were read from a single sample in a study of vaccination effects on CD4 cells after COVID-19. Their antigen targets remain unknown. TCRdb keeps only in-frame clones here, not all; method: immunoSEQ multiplex PCR. This sample has some 69,000 clones, with about four fifths found just once. This specimen consisted of CD4+ T cells from PBMCs cultured with HCoV-NL63 spike peptides, obtained before COVID-19 vaccination. These TCRs come from a human donor who received a COVID-19 vaccine. Both conserved end residues are part of each CDR3. D genes are given only for firm matches. Some rows have no size entry. The others give once, few or many, or a class for an expanded clone.

v_call	j_call	d_call	clone_size	cdr3_nt	cdr3_aa
TRBV27	TRBJ1-2	.	.	TGTGCCAGCAGTACGACAGGATGGGCGGCTGGCTACACCTTC	CASSTTGWAAGYTF
TRBV21-1	TRBJ1-2	.	.	TGTGCCAGCAGCAAAGCGCTCGACACCCGCCGGGGCTACACCTTC	CASSKALDTRRGYTF
TRBV10-2	TRBJ2-2	.	.	TGCGCCAGCAGTTCCCAGGGCACCGGGGAGCTGTTTTTT	CASSSQGTGELFF
TRBV24-1	TRBJ2-1	.	.	TGTGCCACAAGGGGAGCCTACAATGAGCAGTTCTTC	CATRGAYNEQFF
TRBV6-5	TRBJ2-5	.	.	TGTGCCAGCAGTAGGCGGACCAACCAAGAGACCCAGTACTTC	CASSRRTNQETQYF
TRBV7-2	TRBJ2-3	TRBD2	once	TGTGCCAGCAGCAGAGCGGGGGGCGGTTTAGATACGCAGTATTTT	CASSRAGGGLDTQYF
TRBV5-6	TRBJ1-6	TRBD1	few	TGTGCCAGCACCAAGTCGGGGACAGCGGTTTTGCCCCTCCACTTT	CASTKSGTAVLPLHF
TRBV5-1	TRBJ2-1	.	once	TGCGCCAGCAGCATTTGGACTGCCAGCTCCTACAATGAGCAGTTCTTC	CASSIWTASSYNEQFF
TRBV4-2	TRBJ1-5	.	.	TGTGCCAGCAGCCAAGAGGGCAGGGATCAGCCCCAGCATTTT	CASSQEGRDQPQHF
TRBV5-6	TRBJ1-2	.	few	TGTGCCAGCAGCTTCAGACCTACTAACTATGGCTACACCTTC	CASSFRPTNYGYTF
TRBV3-1/TRBV3-2	TRBJ1-2	.	.	TGTGCCAGCAGCCAAGAGGGGGATTCACATGGCTACACCTTC	CASSQEGDSHGYTF
TRBV5-4	TRBJ1-2	.	.	TGTGCCAGCAGCCGGGGGACTCCGTCTCTAGATGGCTACACCTTC	CASSRGTPSLDGYTF
TRBV7-2	TRBJ1-4	.	.	TGTGCCAGCAGCCTGACGCCGACAACTAATGAAAAACTGTTTTTT	CASSLTPTTNEKLFF
TRBV2	TRBJ2-3	TRBD2	.	TGTGCCAGCAGTGAAGTGGGGGGGATGGCCGATACGCAGTATTTT	CASSEVGGMADTQYF
TRBV5-1	TRBJ2-3	.	.	TGCGCCAGCAGGGGAAGCACAGATACGCAGTATTTT	CASRGSTDTQYF
TRBV28	TRBJ1-2	TRBD1	.	TGTGCCAGCAGTATTACAGGGGGCTATGGCTACACCTTC	CASSITGGYGYTF
TRBV11-2	TRBJ2-3	TRBD1	.	TGTGCCAGCAGTCGACAGGGGGCGGGACAGTACACAGATACGCAGTATTTT	CASSRQGAGQYTDTQYF
TRBV3-1/TRBV3-2	TRBJ2-3	TRBD2	.	TGTGCCAGCAGCCTTCTAGCGGGGGGGCCTGCAGATACGCAGTATTTT	CASSLLAGGPADTQYF
TRBV19	TRBJ1-1	.	.	TGTGCCAGTAGTCCATTCGGGGGGAGCACTGAAGCTTTCTTT	CASSPFGGSTEAFF
TRBV7-8	TRBJ1-5	.	few	TGTGCCAGCAGCTTAGACAGCAATCAGCCCCAGCATTTT	CASSLDSNQPQHF
TRBV6-5	TRBJ1-5	.	.	TGTGCCAGCAGTTCGGATCGCAATCAGCCCCAGCATTTT	CASSSDRNQPQHF
TRBV12-5	TRBJ2-5	.	.	TGTGCTAGTCGACGGGGTGCCCAAGAGACCCAGTACTTC	CASRRGAQETQYF
TRBV11-3	TRBJ1-1	.	.	TGTGCCAGCAGCTCAACTCAGGATGGGAACACTGAAGCTTTCTTT	CASSSTQDGNTEAFF
TRBV10-2	TRBJ2-1	TRBD2	.	TGCGCCAGCAGTGAAGGGACTAGACGAGATGAGCAGTTCTTC	CASSEGTRRDEQFF
TRBV19	TRBJ2-1	TRBD2	once	TGTGCCAGTAGTATAGTTGGAGCGGGGGGGCTCGATGAGCAGTTCTTC	CASSIVGAGGLDEQFF
TRBV11-2	TRBJ2-6	.	.	TGTGCCAGCAGCCTACGACAGGGAGGGTTAAGCTCTGGGGCCAACGTCCTGACTTTC	CASSLRQGGLSSGANVLTF
TRBV28	TRBJ2-2	.	.	TGTGCCAGCAGTTTACTAGCTACCGGGGAGCTGTTTTTT	CASSLLATGELFF
TRBV10-2	TRBJ2-1	TRBD2	few	TGCGCCAGTGCAGGAAGCCCGACTAGCGGGGGGGCCTACAATGAGCAGTTCTTC	CASAGSPTSGGAYNEQFF